Given below is one T cell receptor beta chain in context. What it recognizes is unknown. This entry comes from a study of shared clonotypes between healthy human individuals. Study at large: Each donor had three CD4 naive, three CD4 memory, two CD8 naive and one CD8 memory plate. Notes on the study in general: Rarefaction curves obtained for sorted subsets showed sequencing incomplete despite large depth. Some clonotypes were shared by all four sorted-subset donors, while others were not shared. The non-shared ones had lower generation probabilities than the shared ones.

Germline CDR1 is SGHVS and CDR2 is FQNEAQ. The CDR3 sequence is 13 residues long. Trimming shortened V by 4 bases and J by 3 bases, and 10 bases separated the two germline ends. Terminally differentiated effector memory CD45RA+ cells were excluded by CCR7 positive selection of CD45RO-negative cells. The data were produced by immunoSEQ multiplex PCR, yet TCRdb's version contains in-frame clones alone and is incomplete. The table shows about 870,000 clones, with about 92% occurring only once. This clonotype originated in a man under 40 in good health. The chain employs TRBV7-8 and TRBJ2-7; possibly TRBD1 for D (5 bases). Specimen: naive CD8+ T cells sorted from blood. This CDR3 is CASSWTSHYEQYF. For the CDR3, the DNA is TGTGCCAGCAGCTGGACATCCCACTACGAGCAGTACTTC.